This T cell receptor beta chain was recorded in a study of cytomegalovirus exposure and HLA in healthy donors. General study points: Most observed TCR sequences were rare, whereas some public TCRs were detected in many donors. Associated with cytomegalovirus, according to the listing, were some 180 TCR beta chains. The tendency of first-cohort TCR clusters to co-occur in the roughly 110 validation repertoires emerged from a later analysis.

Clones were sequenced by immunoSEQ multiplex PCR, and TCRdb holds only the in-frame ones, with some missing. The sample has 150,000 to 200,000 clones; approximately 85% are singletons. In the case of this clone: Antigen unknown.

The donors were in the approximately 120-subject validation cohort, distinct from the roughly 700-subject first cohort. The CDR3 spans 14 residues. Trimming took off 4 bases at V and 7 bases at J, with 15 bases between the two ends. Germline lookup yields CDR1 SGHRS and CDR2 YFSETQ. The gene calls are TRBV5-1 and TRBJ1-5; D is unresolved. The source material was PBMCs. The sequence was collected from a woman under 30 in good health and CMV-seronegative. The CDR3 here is CASSPEGGWQPQHF. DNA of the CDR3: TGCGCCAGCAGCCCTGAGGGAGGTTGGCAGCCCCAGCATTTT. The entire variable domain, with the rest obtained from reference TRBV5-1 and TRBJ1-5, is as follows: KAGVTQTPRYLIKTRGQQVTLSCSPISGHRSVSWYQQTPGQGLQFLFEYFSETQRNKGNFPGRFSGRQFSNSRSEMNVSTLELGDSALYLCASSPEGGWQPQHFGDGTRLSIL.